The 20 T cell receptor beta chains listed next were all sequenced from one sample in a study of blood T cells in healthy people across ages (dated by TCRdb to about 2015). Library preparation used 5' RACE. Instrument used: Illumina HiSeq 2500. The second PCR ran for roughly 7 to 11 cycles and used a J-beta primer mix along with a sample-barcoded 5' primer. TCRdb cleaned the public reads at Q25 with fastp, built clones with MiXCR and kept in-frame beta chains. CDR3 protein duplicates are merged, each entry listing the most common genes and DNA. A total of some 1.7 million distinct CDR3 sequences appear in this sample, about 28% of them only once. In total, the top ten clones hold 7.7% of the sample. Material: blood. These TCRs come from a young woman in good health.

The rearrangement links TRBV11-2 to TRBJ2-7; D is undetermined. Germline CDR1 reads SGHAT; CDR2 reads FQNNGV. This CDR3 spans 12 amino acids. Trimming took 5 bases from V and 3 from J, leaving 8 bases between them. The CDR3 protein is CASSELNYEQYF. CDR3 bases: TGTGCCAGCAGCGAGTTGAACTACGAGCAGTACTTC.

The chain employs TRBV15 and TRBJ1-5; 10 nucleotides agree with TRBD1. V dropped 6 bases and J dropped 2; count of bases not matched to a gene: 7. The CDR3 is made up of 16 amino acids. From germline, CDR1 is LNHNV and CDR2 YYDKDF (reference sequence). CDR3 DNA sequence: TGTGCCACCAGGTCCGGGACAGGGGTGGGCAATCAGCCCCAGCATTTT. Translated: CATRSGTGVGNQPQHF.

This clonotype showed up many times. This rearrangement joins TRBV29-1 to TRBJ2-6; the match to TRBD2 covers 12 bases. Germline V gives CDR1 SQVTM, CDR2 ANQGSEA. The CDR3 covers 16 residues. Germline trimming cut 4 bases from V and 0 bases from J; bases unmatched to any gene: 1. For the CDR3, the DNA is TGCAGCGTTGCTAGCGGGAGGGCCTCTGGGGCCAACGTCCTGACTTTC. Residues: CSVASGRASGANVLTF.

This clonotype was picked up many times. The chain links TRBV28 to TRBJ1-1, with 9 bases fitting TRBD1. CDR1 and CDR2 (germline): MDHEN, SYDVKM. This CDR3 spans 15 amino acids. The junction had 6 bases not matched to a gene; V was cut back by 4 bases and J by 3 bases. Written as DNA, the CDR3 is TGTGCCAGCAGTTCCTCCGGGACAGGGTACACTGAAGCTTTCTTT. The encoded protein is CASSSSGTGYTEAFF.

In this sample, this clonotype turned up a few times. V is TRBV20-1 and J is TRBJ2-3; D is undetermined. The CDR3 extends over 14 amino acids. Per the germline V gene, CDR1 is DFQATT and CDR2 is SNEGSKA (reference sequence). Deletions cut 4 bases from V and 2 bases from J, with 13 bases between. In DNA, the CDR3 is TGCAGTGCTAAAAAAAGGGTGTCCACAGATACGCAGTATTTT. Translating it yields CSAKKRVSTDTQYF.

This clonotype turned up a few times. The gene calls are TRBV24-1 and TRBJ2-2, with 7 nucleotides matching TRBD2. The CDR3 extends over 13 amino acids. Germline V gives CDR1 KGHDR, CDR2 SFDVKD. The J segment lost 5 bases and the V segment lost 6 bases, leaving 2 bases of the junction unmatched. In nucleotides, the CDR3 is TGTGCCACCAGTCTGGGGGGGACCGGGGAGCTGTTTTTT. Amino acids: CATSLGGTGELFF.

This clonotype was seen many times. The V call is TRBV28, the J call TRBJ2-7; possible D gene TRBD2, 6 bases. The ends were cut back, 6 bases at V and 0 bases at J, with 15 bases in the middle. The CDR3 loop spans 15 amino acids. Per the germline V gene, CDR1 is MDHEN and CDR2 is SYDVKM. For the CDR3, the DNA is TGTGCCAGCAGCCCCCGGGGGTCGACCTCCTACGAGCAGTACTTC. Its protein product is CASSPRGSTSYEQYF.

The genes are TRBV6-1 and TRBJ2-1; TRBD1 might be the D (6 bases). From germline, CDR1 is MNHNS and CDR2 SASEGT. CDR3 length equals 22 residues. V lost 4 bases and J lost 4, with 35 bases in between. The CDR3 region has the DNA TGTGCCAGCAGTGGTGCGTCGGGCTCCATCCTTCTCGTGAACAGGGATTACAATGAGCAGTTCTTC. Its protein product is CASSGASGSILLVNRDYNEQFF.

A remark on this clonotype: At one of its ends the junction is not consistent with the germline gene, which may arise from a read error. This chain links TRBV7-2 with TRBJ2-1; 7 nucleotides align to TRBD2. Germline V gene sequence: CDR1 SGHTA, CDR2 FQGNSA. The CDR3 covers 12 residues. DNA for the CDR3: TGTGCCGGCAGCCTTAGCGGGCCGGAGCAGTTCTTC. Protein: CAGSLSGPEQFF. Together with reference TRBV7-2 and TRBJ2-1, the CDR3 gives the full variable domain: GAGVSQSPSNKVTEKGKDVELRCDPISGHTALYWYRQSLGQGLEFLIYFQGNSAPDKSGLPSDRFSAERTGGSVSTLTIQRTQQEDSAVYLCAGSLSGPEQFFGPGTRLTVL.

There are a few counts of this clonotype. The chain uses TRBV28 and TRBJ1-5; 11 bases are a match to TRBD1. Germline V lookup: CDR1 MDHEN, CDR2 SYDVKM. This CDR3 has 13 amino acids. The ends lost 9 bases at V and 5 bases at J; junction bases unmatched: 3. The CDR3 DNA is TGTGCCAGTGCGGACAGGGGGCATCAGCCCCAGCATTTT. Its translation: CASADRGHQPQHF.

There are a few counts of this clonotype. The V call is TRBV15, the J call TRBJ2-1; tentatively, D is TRBD1 (5 bases). Germline assignment: CDR1 LNHNV and CDR2 YYDKDF (reference sequence). This CDR3 is built from 14 residues. V lost 0 bases and J lost 6, with 9 bases in between. The CDR3 bases are TGTGCCACCAGCAGAGATAGGGGCTCCAATGAGCAGTTCTTC. This codes for CATSRDRGSNEQFF. Filled out from reference TRBV15 and TRBJ2-1, the complete variable domain reads DAMVIQNPRYQVTQFGKPVTLSCSQTLNHNVMYWYQQKSSQAPKLLFHYYDKDFNNEADTPDNFQSRRPNTSFCFLDIRSPGLGDTAMYLCATSRDRGSNEQFFGPGTRLTVL.

This chain connects TRBV7-8 to TRBJ2-7; D ambiguous. V was shortened by 8 bases and J by 1 base, with 15 bases between the two germline ends. CDR3 size: 14 residues. From germline, CDR1 is SGHVS and CDR2 FQNEAQ. The CDR3 bases are TGTGCCAGCCGTTTGTCAGAGGTTTCCTACGAGCAGTACTTC. This translates into CASRLSEVSYEQYF.

This clonotype came up a few times. The chain employs TRBV7-3 and TRBJ2-3; TRBD2 is a possible D gene (5 bases). Germline-derived CDR1 and CDR2 are SGHTA and FQGTGA. V lost 2 bases to trimming and J lost 3 bases, with 15 bases between them. The CDR3 extends over 16 amino acids. CDR3 DNA: TGTGCCAGCAGCTTATTGGCAGGTGGAGGAACAGATACGCAGTATTTT. It yields the protein CASSLLAGGGTDTQYF.

This chain joins TRBV11-2 and TRBJ1-1; 7 bases line up with TRBD1. V shed 5 bases, J shed 4 bases, and the junction held 7 bases outside the gene matches. This CDR3 contains 14 residues. The germline CDR1 and CDR2 sequences are SGHAT and FQNNGV. For the CDR3, the DNA is TGTGCCAGCAGCGTTATAAGGGGGCGCACTGAAGCTTTCTTT. Translation gives CASSVIRGRTEAFF. The full variable domain, rest sourced from reference TRBV11-2 and TRBJ1-1, is EAGVAQSPRYKIIEKRQSVAFWCNPISGHATLYWYQQILGQGPKLLIQFQNNGVVDDSQLPKDRFSAERLKGVDSTLKIQPAKLEDSAVYLCASSVIRGRTEAFFGQGTRLTVV.

To note about this clonotype: Lacking the conserved final phenylalanine or tryptophan, this CDR3 likely reflects a read error. The chain recombines TRBV7-9 with TRBJ2-7; D perhaps matches TRBD2 (5 bases). Trimming removed 8 bases from V and 4 bases from J, with 18 bases in between. Germline loops: CDR1 SEHNR, CDR2 FQNEAQ (reference sequence). The CDR3 covers 14 residues. This CDR3 reads CASGSWRKGYEQYC. The CDR3, as DNA: TGTGCCAGCGGAAGTTGGAGGAAAGGGTACGAGCAGTACTGC.

This clonotype was detected a few times. The CDR3 nucleotides are TGTGCCAGCAGTGACGTGGGGGACACTGAAGCTTTCTTT. Its protein product is CASSDVGDTEAFF. This rearrangement joins TRBV2 to TRBJ1-1; D is possibly TRBD1 (5 bases). Germline loops: CDR1 SNHLY, CDR2 FYNNEI. This CDR3 is built from 13 residues. V shed 3 bases and J shed 3 bases, with 8 bases lying between them.

This clonotype was counted a few times. The chain couples TRBV10-3 to TRBJ2-1, with 7 bases identical to TRBD2. The J segment lost 6 bases and the V segment lost 2 bases, leaving 7 bases of the junction unmatched. Germline V gene data show CDR1 as ENHRY and CDR2 as SYGVKD. CDR3 size: 15 residues. CDR3 DNA sequence: TGTGCCATCAGTGAGGGGGCGGGCGGGAGCAATGAGCAGTTCTTC. This gives the protein CAISEGAGGSNEQFF.

This rearrangement joins TRBV6-6 to TRBJ2-2, with 8 bases identical to TRBD2. The CDR3 runs to 17 residues. Germline V gives CDR1 MNHNY, CDR2 SVGAGI (reference sequence). Trimming at V came to 4 bases and at J to 7 bases, leaving 14 bases not matched to a gene. CDR3 loop: CASSLVRTGGPNGELFF. The CDR3 coding sequence is TGTGCCAGCAGTTTGGTGAGAACGGGAGGGCCAAACGGGGAGCTGTTTTTT.

Of note for this clonotype: A much larger clone is a single base away; this may be a read error. The rearrangement links TRBV20-1 to TRBJ2-6; D possibly corresponds to TRBD1 (5 bases). Germline values: CDR1 DFQATT, CDR2 SNEGSKA (reference sequence). The CDR3 extends over 12 amino acids. CDR3 sequence reads: CSAIGGANVRTF. The CDR3 nucleotides read TGCAGTGCTATTGGTGGGGCCAACGTCCGGACTTTC.

This clonotype was found a few times. V and J are TRBV6-2 or TRBV6-3 and TRBJ2-6; D is tentatively TRBD1 or TRBD2 (6 bases each). Per the germline V gene, CDR1 is MNHEY and CDR2 is SVGEGT. V lost 6 bases and J lost 7, with 25 bases in between. The CDR3 extends over 18 amino acids. The CDR3 bases are TGTGCCAGCAGCCTGGGACATCCTTCCGCGGGAAGAGCCAACGTCCTGACTTTC. Translated, it gives CASSLGHPSAGRANVLTF.